This T cell receptor beta chain was recovered during a study of blood T cells in healthy people across ages. The germline gives CDR1 LNHNV, CDR2 YYDKDF (reference sequence). V lost 0 bases, J lost 3 bases, and 8 bases lay in between. The CDR3 runs to 14 residues. A second PCR of about 7 to 12 cycles used a sample-barcoded 5' primer and a J-beta primer mix. Every cDNA molecule bore a tag from a template-switch adaptor containing 12 random nucleotides. Researchers report that each sample yielded at least 3 million CDR3-containing paired-end reads. TCRdb passed the 5' RACE reads through MiXCR, listing each CDR3 protein once. This table holds roughly 1,500,000 distinct CDR3 sequences, 35% to 45% found once.

Sequenced material: blood. The sequence was obtained from a woman in her late teens or twenties in good health. V and J are TRBV15 and TRBJ2-5; D uncertain. DNA of the CDR3: TGTGCCACCAGCAGAGATAGAGGAAAAGAGACCCAGTACTTC. Translating it yields CATSRDRGKETQYF.